Below are 22 T cell receptor beta chains sequenced from a single sample in a study of cytomegalovirus exposure and HLA in healthy donors. It was with 60 Vbeta and 13 Jbeta primers that the PCR ran. Sequencing used immunoSEQ multiplex PCR; TCRdb keeps in-frame clones, though not all of them. The sample has about 90,000 clones; 75% to 90% are singletons. Source material: PBMCs. All receptors come from a man younger than 35 in good health and CMV-seronegative.

This clone came up once. DNA of the CDR3: TGTGCCAGTAGTATACGAGGCCCGGGGGAGACCCAGTACTTC. Translation gives CASSIRGPGETQYF. The chain is built from TRBV19 and TRBJ2-5, with D perhaps matching TRBD2 (5 bases). Germline V CDR1 and CDR2: LNHDA, SQIVND (reference sequence). V shed 2 bases and J shed 5 bases, with 12 bases lying between them. The CDR3 spans 14 residues.

J is TRBJ1-1 and V is TRBV27, with D tentatively TRBD1 (5 bases). Trimming removed 4 bases from V and 3 bases from J, with 12 bases in between. The germline V gene encodes CDR1 MNHEY and CDR2 SMNVEV (reference sequence). The length of the CDR3 is 14 residues. CDR3 DNA: TGTGCCAGCAGTTGGTCCCCAGGGTACACTGAAGCTTTCTTT. The encoded protein is CASSWSPGYTEAFF.

This clone was observed a handful of times. The CDR3 spells CASSVGHVGAGNEQFF. CDR3 coding DNA: TGCGCCAGCAGCGTGGGGCACGTAGGGGCTGGCAATGAGCAGTTCTTC. The chain is built from TRBV5-1 and TRBJ2-1; tentatively, D is TRBD1 (5 bases). The CDR3 sequence is 16 residues long. Germline-derived CDR1 and CDR2 are SGHRS and YFSETQ. V lost 4 bases, J lost 6 bases, and 20 bases lay in between.

This clone was counted a few times. The genes are TRBV28 and TRBJ2-7; no firm D call. Trimming cost V 7 bases and J 5 bases, with 9 bases left between them. The germline CDR1 and CDR2 sequences are MDHEN and SYDVKM. The CDR3 is made up of 11 amino acids. The CDR3 protein is CASKLSHEQYF. CDR3 nucleotide sequence: TGTGCCAGCAAATTATCCCACGAGCAGTACTTC.

V and J are TRBV29-1 and TRBJ1-5; TRBD1 matches at 7 bases. CDR3 length: 15 residues. J gave up 5 bases and V 0 bases, and 7 bases lay outside the gene matches. The germline gives CDR1 SQVTM, CDR2 ANQGSEA. CDR3 sequence: CSVEEHQQGHQPQHF. CDR3 bases: TGCAGCGTTGAAGAACACCAACAGGGGCATCAGCCCCAGCATTTT.

The V gene is TRBV5-6, the J gene TRBJ2-3; D is unresolved. There are 15 residues in the CDR3. Germline CDR1 SGHDT, CDR2 YYEEEE. V lost 3 bases and J lost 4, with 15 bases in between. The CDR3 is CASSWLVAGSDTQYF. In DNA form, the CDR3 reads TGTGCCAGCAGCTGGTTGGTAGCTGGGTCAGATACGCAGTATTTT.

The V and J genes are TRBV4-2 and TRBJ2-3; D might be TRBD2 (6 bases). Germline V lookup: CDR1 LGHNA, CDR2 YNFKEQ. The ends were cut back, 4 bases at V and 6 bases at J, with 32 bases in the middle. This CDR3 region has 20 residues. Here the CDR3 reads CASSPPGAGPHAPLRDTQYF. In nucleotides, the CDR3 is TGTGCCAGCAGCCCCCCTGGGGCGGGACCTCACGCGCCCCTCAGGGATACGCAGTATTTT.

This clone was seen a handful of times. The J gene is TRBJ1-2, the V gene TRBV6-4, with TRBD1 identical over 8 bases. In germline, CDR1 is MRHNA, CDR2 SNTAGT. Trimming took 2 bases from V and 10 from J; bases not matched to a gene: 27. The CDR3 has 20 amino acids. The CDR3 spells CASSDPPPGQVPSRKNNYTF. The CDR3 DNA follows: TGTGCCAGCAGTGACCCTCCTCCGGGACAGGTACCTAGCAGGAAAAACAACTACACCTTC.

The chain joins TRBV28 to TRBJ2-5; 7 positions match TRBD1. J lost 1 base, V lost 2 bases, and 7 bases had no gene match. The CDR3 runs to 16 residues. CDR1 is MDHEN, CDR2 SYDVKM, per germline. The CDR3 DNA is TGTGCCAGCAGTTTACTGGCCAGGGGGTTCCAAGAGACCCAGTACTTC. It specifies CASSLLARGFQETQYF. Drawing the rest from reference TRBV28 and TRBJ2-5, the complete variable domain is DVKVTQSSRYLVKRTGEKVFLECVQDMDHENMFWYRQDPGLGLRLIYFSYDVKMKEKGDIPEGYSVSREKKERFSLILESASTNQTSMYLCASSLLARGFQETQYFGPGTRLLVL.

This clone has more than one count but fewer than ten. The junction shows a germline mismatch at one end, possibly a read error. The chain joins TRBV6-5 to TRBJ1-5; D is perhaps TRBD1 (5 bases). Germline V gene lookup returns CDR1 MNHEY and CDR2 SVGAGI. This CDR3 is 16 amino acids long. This CDR3 reads CASTYLPDSYNQPQHF. CDR3 bases: TGTGCCAGCACTTACCTCCCCGACAGCTACAATCAGCCCCAGCATTTT.

The rearrangement uses TRBV28 and TRBJ2-7; 7 nucleotides match TRBD1. This CDR3 has 15 amino acids. The germline V gene has CDR1 MDHEN and CDR2 SYDVKM. Trimming at V came to 1 base and at J to 5 bases, leaving 8 bases not matched to a gene. CDR3 amino acids: CASSLFWQGENEQYF. The CDR3 DNA reads TGTGCCAGCAGTTTATTCTGGCAGGGGGAGAACGAGCAGTACTTC.

This clone was counted a single time. The chain combines TRBV30 with TRBJ1-5; the D gene is possibly TRBD1 (5 bases). The germline gives CDR1 GTSNPN, CDR2 SVGIG (reference sequence). CDR3 size: 12 residues. V was pared by 3 bases and J by 3 bases, with 6 bases between. DNA of the CDR3: TGTGCCTGGAGCAGGGACAATCAGCCCCAGCATTTT. This translates into CAWSRDNQPQHF.

CDR3 residues: CASSDPYEQYF. The CDR3 nucleotides are TGTGCCAGCAGTGATCCCTACGAGCAGTACTTC. V is TRBV28 and J is TRBJ2-5; D is unresolved. The closer fit of TRBJ2-7 to the DNA end suggests the J call may be wrong. CDR3 length: 11 residues. Germline V gives CDR1 MDHEN, CDR2 SYDVKM.

The V and J genes are TRBV6-5 and TRBJ1-3; D might be TRBD1 (5 bases). Germline V gene data show CDR1 as MNHEY and CDR2 as SVGAGI. The CDR3 is 16 amino acids. Trimming left V 4 bases short and J 3 bases short, with 16 bases between. CDR3 DNA sequence: TGTGCCAGCAGTTGGACCGACAGTAAAGTTGGAAACACCATATATTTT. Translated, it gives CASSWTDSKVGNTIYF.

This chain joins TRBV15 and TRBJ1-2; D is uncertain. Germline V gene lookup returns CDR1 LNHNV and CDR2 YYDKDF (reference sequence). CDR3 size: 15 residues. V dropped 0 bases and J dropped 4 bases, with 12 bases sitting between them. The CDR3 DNA is TGTGCCACCAGCAGAGATCGTAGTAGCTCCTATGGCTACACCTTC. Protein: CATSRDRSSSYGYTF.

The genes are TRBV29-1 and TRBJ1-1, with unresolved D. The CDR3 is made up of 13 amino acids. In germline, CDR1 is SQVTM, CDR2 ANQGSEA. Trimming removed 0 bases from V and 4 bases from J, with 9 bases in between. The CDR3 DNA reads as TGCAGCGTTGAAGACTTGCGAGTCACTGAAGCTTTCTTT. Protein sequence: CSVEDLRVTEAFF.

The rearrangement links TRBV27 to TRBJ1-2; 9 bases are shared with TRBD1. V shed 6 bases and J 8 bases; nucleotides not matched to a gene: 10. The germline gives CDR1 MNHEY, CDR2 SMNVEV (reference sequence). The CDR3 is 14 residues long. CDR3 protein: CASRNRGPPLGYTF. CDR3 nucleotides: TGTGCCAGCAGGAACAGGGGGCCACCTCTGGGCTACACCTTC.

A single count supports this clone. V usage is TRBV6-5 and J usage is TRBJ2-7, with 8 bases that match TRBD2. Trimming removed 7 bases from V and 2 bases from J; junction bases left unmatched: 7. CDR1 and CDR2 (germline): MNHEY, SVGAGI. The CDR3 runs 14 residues. The CDR3 region has the DNA TGTGCCAGCACTACTAGCGGAGAGCCCTACGAGCAGTACTTC. Amino acids: CASTTSGEPYEQYF.

Concerning this clone itself: A read error may account for a junction end that differs from germline. The chain combines TRBV6-5 with TRBJ2-1, with D tentatively TRBD1 (6 bases). This CDR3 is built from 15 residues. Per the germline V gene, CDR1 is MNHEY and CDR2 is SVGAGI. The CDR3 coding sequence is TGTGCCAGCAGTTACTCACCCCCCCGGGACAAAGAGCAGTTCTTC. Amino acids: CASSYSPPRDKEQFF.

Here the CDR3 reads CASSSNFQPQHF. Here the CDR3 DNA reads TGTGCCAGCAGCTCGAACTTCCAGCCCCAGCATTTT. The chain links TRBV7-9 to TRBJ1-5; D is unclear. Germline loops: CDR1 SEHNR, CDR2 FQNEAQ (reference sequence). This CDR3 has 12 amino acids. V was cut by 4 bases and J by 7 bases, with 8 bases left in between.

V and J are TRBV28 and TRBJ1-5; 8 bases align to TRBD1. This CDR3 is built from 15 residues. Germline loops: CDR1 MDHEN, CDR2 SYDVKM. The trim removed 6 bases at V and 0 bases at J, leaving 4 bases unmatched. The CDR3 is CASRQGAPSNQPQHF. DNA of the CDR3: TGTGCCAGCAGGCAGGGGGCGCCTAGCAATCAGCCCCAGCATTTT.

V usage is TRBV5-6 and J usage is TRBJ1-1; D is possibly TRBD1 (6 bases). From germline, CDR1 is SGHDT and CDR2 YYEEEE. With 5 bases removed from V and 7 bases from J, the gap between germline ends came to 12 bases. This CDR3 is 12 amino acids long. The CDR3 coding sequence is TGTGCCAGCAGTTTTGGGACACTTGAAGCTTTCTTT. This translates into CASSFGTLEAFF.